The rows below give T cell receptor beta chains drawn from one sample of a study of human T cells and chemical hapten exposure. TCRdb itself ran the RACE reads through MiXCR, one entry per CDR3 protein. The sample lists some 42,000 distinct CDR3 sequences, about 8.9% occurring once. The input for sequencing was whole blood, taken in connection with sensitization to the hapten diphenylcyclopropenone (DPC). These receptors came from a woman aged 40-49 years with alopecia areata. Some clones in this sample may be carry-over from other donors' samples. The CDR3 runs from the conserved cysteine through the conserved F or W. For some rows the clone size is stated as once, few or many, or as a class when expanded; others skip it.

TRBV20-1,TRBJ2-7,.,CSARDFGTGTYEQYF
TRBV18,TRBJ2-3,many,CASSQNQGFTDTQYF
TRBV30,TRBJ2-1,many,CAWNPPGPGRIDEQFF
TRBV9,TRBJ1-3,few,CASSATGGTGNTIYF
TRBV5-6,TRBJ2-7,many,CASSSTGTYEQYF
TRBV5-5,TRBJ1-1,.,CASRPGHQNTEAFF
TRBV12-5,TRBJ1-5,many,CASGWDGNSNQPQHF
TRBV7-6,TRBJ2-5,many,CASSLASGTGEETQYF
TRBV6-5,TRBJ1-6,many,CASSSRQGGVGSPLHF
TRBV20-1,TRBJ1-6,many,CSVEDRALALHF
TRBV6-1,TRBJ2-7,.,CASSVPGQGRRYEQYF
TRBV6-5,TRBJ2-7,many,CASSYKTGTSGYFYEQYF
TRBV4-2,TRBJ1-5,many,CASSPTQGLNSNQPQHF
TRBV7-2,TRBJ2-7,many,CASSSQGTGAYEQYF
TRBV9,TRBJ2-1,many,CASSGGLINEQFF
TRBV7-9,TRBJ2-7,few,CASSTGPTGAYEQYF
TRBV20-1,TRBJ1-3,many,CSAGQDLRNTIYF
TRBV5-6,TRBJ1-6,few,CASSRTGVKNSPLHF
TRBV4-1,TRBJ2-7,few,CASSQVERGYEQYF
TRBV5-1,TRBJ2-3,many,CASSLDADTQYF
TRBV11-2,TRBJ1-6,many,CASSPSQGAGSPLHF
TRBV4-1,TRBJ2-7,.,CASSQVGEGAFGEQYF
TRBV29-1,TRBJ2-1,.,CSVEDGRVRNEQFF
TRBV6-2/TRBV6-3,TRBJ2-7,once,CASSYSSGPYEQYF
TRBV28,TRBJ1-2,many,CASSGLGGYTF
TRBV7-6,TRBJ1-2,many,CASSPRELPFYGYTF
TRBV29-1,TRBJ2-7,many,CSVVEQGMDEQYF
TRBV7-2,TRBJ2-2,few,CASSLTGNTGELFF
TRBV20-1,TRBJ2-3,many,CSAGTSGRGGTDTQYF
TRBV6-2/TRBV6-3,TRBJ2-3,many,CASRHPTGSTDTQYF
TRBV20-1,TRBJ2-5,many,CSARGRGQETQYF
TRBV7-6,TRBJ2-2,.,CASSSRPGGAVPGELFF
TRBV29-1,TRBJ2-3,.,CSGALEDTQYF
TRBV5-1,TRBJ2-3,many,CASSSMTGPTDTQYF
TRBV11-1,TRBJ2-2,many,CASSRTGIYSNTGELFF
TRBV20-1,TRBJ2-5,.,CSADKTKGYHETQYF
TRBV29-1,TRBJ1-2,many,CSGYRDGYGYTF
TRBV29-1,TRBJ1-1,many,CSVQGGSTEAFF
TRBV18,TRBJ1-5,few,CASSLGQSNQPQHF
TRBV2,TRBJ1-4,many,CASRDGTGRTNEKLFF
TRBV11-2,TRBJ2-1,.,CASSLEDEQFF
TRBV3-1,TRBJ2-5,many,CASSPSGGASETQYF
TRBV18,TRBJ1-1,few,CASSPVGGSTEAFF
TRBV7-2,TRBJ2-7,many,CASSYGQAKQYF
TRBV7-6,TRBJ2-5,many,CASSLTRTAGAETQYF
TRBV19,TRBJ2-1,many,CASRSSGDNEQFF
TRBV4-2,TRBJ2-7,many,CASSQDESGGFYEQYF
TRBV7-2,TRBJ2-7,few,CASSPGFYEQYF
TRBV11-2,TRBJ2-4,many,CASSPGTGQLAKNIQYF
TRBV20-1,TRBJ2-4,.,CSASPQENIQYF
TRBV6-2/TRBV6-3,TRBJ2-3,many,CASSYSGAGASQSTQYF
TRBV27,TRBJ2-3,many,CASSLFLALTDTQYF
TRBV21-1,TRBJ1-5,many,CASSKGDRVMVGNQPQHF
TRBV19,TRBJ1-5,many,CATEGRGYSNQPQHF
TRBV11-2,TRBJ2-1,few,CASSYGLAVYNEQFF
TRBV6-6,TRBJ1-5,many,CASVQSGLGGSNQPQHF
TRBV18,TRBJ1-6,few,CASSRTAEVLNSPLHF